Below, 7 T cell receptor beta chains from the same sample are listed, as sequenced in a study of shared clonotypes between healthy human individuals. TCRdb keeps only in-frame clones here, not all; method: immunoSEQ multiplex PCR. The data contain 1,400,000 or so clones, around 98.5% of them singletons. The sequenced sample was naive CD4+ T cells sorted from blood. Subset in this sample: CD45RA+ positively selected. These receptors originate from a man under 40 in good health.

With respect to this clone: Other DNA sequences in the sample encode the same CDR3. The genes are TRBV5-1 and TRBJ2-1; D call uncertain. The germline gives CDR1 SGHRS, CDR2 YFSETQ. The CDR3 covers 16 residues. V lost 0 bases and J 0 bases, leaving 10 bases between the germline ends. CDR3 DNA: TGCGCCAGCAGCTTGGTCGGCGTGAGCTCCTACAATGAGCAGTTCTTC. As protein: CASSLVGVSSYNEQFF.

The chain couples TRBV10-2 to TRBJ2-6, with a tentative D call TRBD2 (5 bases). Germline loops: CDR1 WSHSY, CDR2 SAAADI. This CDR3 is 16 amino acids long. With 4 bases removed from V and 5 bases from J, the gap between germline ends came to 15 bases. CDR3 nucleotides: TGCGCCAGCAGTGGGCGTCACACTAGTCGGGCCAACGTCCTGACTTTC. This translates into CASSGRHTSRANVLTF.

The CDR3 sequence is CASSLAIIGTDTQYF. Written as DNA, the CDR3 is TGTGCCAGCAGCTTGGCCATCATTGGCACAGATACGCAGTATTTT. The chain employs TRBV5-8 and TRBJ2-3; D is undetermined. Germline V CDR1 and CDR2: SGHTS, YDEGEE. This CDR3 comprises 15 residues. The germline V and J ends were trimmed by 0 bases and 1 base, with 9 bases remaining between them.

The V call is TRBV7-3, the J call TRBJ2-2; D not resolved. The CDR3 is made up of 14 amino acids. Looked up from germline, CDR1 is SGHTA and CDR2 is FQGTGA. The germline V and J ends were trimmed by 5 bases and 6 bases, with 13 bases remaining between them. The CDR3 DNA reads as TGTGCCAGCAGCCCAGCCCCTTTGTCCGGGGAGCTGTTTTTT. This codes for CASSPAPLSGELFF.

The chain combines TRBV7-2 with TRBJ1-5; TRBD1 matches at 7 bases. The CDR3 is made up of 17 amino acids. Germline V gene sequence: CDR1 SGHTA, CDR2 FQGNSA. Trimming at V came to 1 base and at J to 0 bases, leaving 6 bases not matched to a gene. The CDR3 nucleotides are TGTGCCAGCAGCTTAGGTGACAGGGCATATAGCAATCAGCCCCAGCATTTT. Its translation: CASSLGDRAYSNQPQHF. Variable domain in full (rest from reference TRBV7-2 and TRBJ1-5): GAGVSQSPSNKVTEKGKDVELRCDPISGHTALYWYRQSLGQGLEFLIYFQGNSAPDKSGLPSDRFSAERTGGSVSTLTIQRTQQEDSAVYLCASSLGDRAYSNQPQHFGDGTRLSIL.

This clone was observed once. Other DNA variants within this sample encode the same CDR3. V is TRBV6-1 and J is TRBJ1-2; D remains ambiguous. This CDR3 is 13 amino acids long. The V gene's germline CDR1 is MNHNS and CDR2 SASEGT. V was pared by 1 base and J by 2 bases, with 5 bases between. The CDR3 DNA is TGTGCCAGCAGTGAAGGCAGAAACTATGGCTACACCTTC. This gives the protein CASSEGRNYGYTF.

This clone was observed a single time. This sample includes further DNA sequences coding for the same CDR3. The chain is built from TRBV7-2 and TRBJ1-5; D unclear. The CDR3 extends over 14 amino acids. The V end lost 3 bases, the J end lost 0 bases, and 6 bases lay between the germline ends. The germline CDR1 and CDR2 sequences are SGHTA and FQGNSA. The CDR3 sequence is CASSFWGSNQPQHF. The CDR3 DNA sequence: TGTGCCAGCAGCTTCTGGGGTAGCAATCAGCCCCAGCATTTT.